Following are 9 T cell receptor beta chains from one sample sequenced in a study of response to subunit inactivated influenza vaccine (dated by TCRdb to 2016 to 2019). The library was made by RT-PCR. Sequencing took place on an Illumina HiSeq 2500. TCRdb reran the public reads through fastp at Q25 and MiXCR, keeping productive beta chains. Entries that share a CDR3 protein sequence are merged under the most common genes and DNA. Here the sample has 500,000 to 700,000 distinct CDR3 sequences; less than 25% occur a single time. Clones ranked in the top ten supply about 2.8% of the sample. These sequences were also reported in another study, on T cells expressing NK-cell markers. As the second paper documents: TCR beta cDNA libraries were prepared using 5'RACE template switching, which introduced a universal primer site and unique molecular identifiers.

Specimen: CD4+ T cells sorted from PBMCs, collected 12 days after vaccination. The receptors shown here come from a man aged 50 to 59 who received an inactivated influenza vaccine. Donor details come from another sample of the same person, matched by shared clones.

CDR3 protein: CASSSYRGSWGYTF. Written as DNA, the CDR3 is TGTGCCAGCAGCAGCTACAGGGGCTCATGGGGCTACACCTTC. The chain uses TRBV5-6 and TRBJ1-2; 7 nucleotides agree with TRBD1. The V and J ends lost 4 bases and 8 bases, in that order; junction bases with no gene match: 11. This CDR3 has 14 residues. Germline V CDR1 and CDR2: SGHDT, YYEEEE. The entire variable domain, with the rest obtained from reference TRBV5-6 and TRBJ1-2, is as follows: DAGVTQSPTHLIKTRGQQVTLRCSPKSGHDTVSWYQQALGQGPQFIFQYYEEEERQRGNFPDRFSGHQFPNYSSELNVNALLLGDSALYLCASSSYRGSWGYTFGSGTRLTVV.

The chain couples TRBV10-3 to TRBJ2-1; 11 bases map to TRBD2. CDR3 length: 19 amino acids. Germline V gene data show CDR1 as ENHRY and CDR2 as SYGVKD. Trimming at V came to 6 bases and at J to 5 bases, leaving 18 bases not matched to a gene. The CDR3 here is CAISARQTSGSGHDNEQFF. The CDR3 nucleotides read TGTGCCATCAGCGCCCGCCAAACTAGCGGGAGCGGTCATGACAATGAGCAGTTCTTC.

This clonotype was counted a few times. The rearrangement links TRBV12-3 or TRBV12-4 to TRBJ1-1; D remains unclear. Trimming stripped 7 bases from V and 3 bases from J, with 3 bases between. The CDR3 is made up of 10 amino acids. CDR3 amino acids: CASTDTEAFF. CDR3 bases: TGTGCCAGCACGGACACTGAAGCTTTCTTT.

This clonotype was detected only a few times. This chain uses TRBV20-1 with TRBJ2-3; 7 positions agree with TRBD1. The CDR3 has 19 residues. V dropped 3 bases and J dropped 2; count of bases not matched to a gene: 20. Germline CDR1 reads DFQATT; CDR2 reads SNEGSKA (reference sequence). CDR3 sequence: CSARGKKAWATGHTDTQYF. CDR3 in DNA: TGCAGTGCTAGGGGCAAGAAGGCCTGGGCGACAGGGCACACAGATACGCAGTATTTT.

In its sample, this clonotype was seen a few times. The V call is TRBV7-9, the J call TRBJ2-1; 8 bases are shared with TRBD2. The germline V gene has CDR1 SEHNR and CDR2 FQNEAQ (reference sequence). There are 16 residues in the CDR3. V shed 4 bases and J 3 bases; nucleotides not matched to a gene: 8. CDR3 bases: TGTGCCAGCAGCTCCAATAGCGGGAATCGCTACAATGAGCAGTTCTTC. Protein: CASSSNSGNRYNEQFF.

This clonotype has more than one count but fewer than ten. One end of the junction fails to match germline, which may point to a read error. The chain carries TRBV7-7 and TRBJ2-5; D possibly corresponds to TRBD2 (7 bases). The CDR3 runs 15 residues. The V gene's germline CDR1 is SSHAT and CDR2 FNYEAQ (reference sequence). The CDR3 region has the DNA TGTGCTAGCAGCTTAGGAGGGGGGGATCAAGAGACCCAGTACTTC. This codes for CASSLGGGDQETQYF.

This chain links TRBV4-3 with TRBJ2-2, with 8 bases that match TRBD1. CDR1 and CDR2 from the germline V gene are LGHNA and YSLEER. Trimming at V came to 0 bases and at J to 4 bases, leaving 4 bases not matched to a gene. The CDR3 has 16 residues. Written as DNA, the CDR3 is TGCGCCAGCAGCCAAGAAACAGGGGGGAGCACCGGGGAGCTGTTTTTT. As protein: CASSQETGGSTGELFF.

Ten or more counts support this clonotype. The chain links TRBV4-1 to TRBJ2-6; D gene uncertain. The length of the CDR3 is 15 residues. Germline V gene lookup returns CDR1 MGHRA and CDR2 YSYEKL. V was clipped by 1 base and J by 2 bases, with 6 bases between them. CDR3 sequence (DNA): TGCGCCAGCAGCCAAGGACTGGCTGGGGCCAACGTCCTGACTTTC. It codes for CASSQGLAGANVLTF.

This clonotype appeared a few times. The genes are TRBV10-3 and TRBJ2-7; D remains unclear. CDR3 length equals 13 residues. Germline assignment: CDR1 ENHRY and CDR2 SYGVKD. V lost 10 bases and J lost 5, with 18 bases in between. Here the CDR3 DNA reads TGTGCCACCGGTAGGCAGGAACGGAACGAGCAGTACTTC. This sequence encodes CATGRQERNEQYF.